This T cell receptor beta chain was observed in a study of blood T cells in healthy people across ages (dated by TCRdb to 2013 to 2016). About the study as a whole: In model experiments, template switching captured about one uniquely barcoded TCR beta cDNA molecule for every two T cells. Age-related changes in TCR beta repertoire diversity were measured in the study by deep sequencing normalized with unique cDNA molecular identifiers. Donors were grouped into four age groups: young (average roughly 15 years), middle-aged (about 38), aged (about 59) and long-lived (around 82). Donors of different ages were randomly distributed across sequencing lanes to avoid experimental bias. Two additional independent replicas of 1 million unique cDNA reads from the same blood draw were analyzed for two donors (one aged 18 to 30 and one aged 80 or older).

The approximately 39 donors, aged about 6 to 90 years, were systemically healthy Caucasian individuals from Russia. Each donor gave around 9.5 milliliters of peripheral blood, collected into EDTA-treated Vacutainer tubes. Ficoll-Paque density-gradient centrifugation was used to isolate PBMCs, with at least 7 million obtained per sample. Total RNA, at least 6 micrograms per sample, was extracted from PBMCs with Trizol reagent. For every donor, an aliquot of PBMCs went through flow cytometry to measure the percentages of naive CD45RAhigh/CD27high T cells. The library was obtained by 5' RACE. Data came from an Illumina HiSeq 2500. A second PCR of about 6 to 11 cycles was run with a J-beta primer mix and a sample-barcoded 5' primer. A unique molecular identifier was introduced onto each TCR beta cDNA molecule by a template-switch 5' adaptor carrying 12 random nucleotides. Each sample yielded at least 3 million CDR3-containing paired-end reads. First-strand cDNA synthesis was performed from all RNA using the Mint cDNA synthesis kit, with priming by a TRBC-specific oligonucleotide. Following uracil-DNA glycosylase treatment, a first 18-cycle PCR with universal primers M1SS and BC2_uni_R was performed on all cDNA. The original pipeline was this. Normalization of each sample was performed by random selection of 1 million high-quality reads, each carrying a distinct molecular identifier. Instead of being binned into consensus sequences, reads with shared molecular identifiers were discarded. MiTCR, set to a Q25 quality threshold and the strictest error-elimination algorithm, was used for CDR3 identification, clonotype clustering and error correction. A nonparametric unseen species model with Euler transformation was used to estimate a lower bound on total TCR beta diversity. In-frame beta chains were kept once TCRdb had trimmed the public reads at Q25 with fastp and called clones with MiXCR. Rows with one shared CDR3 protein collapse into an entry with the most common genes and DNA. The V and J calls reflect TCRdb's pipeline rather than the authors' work. This sample lists 800,000 to 950,000 distinct CDR3 sequences; roughly 43% were detected once. Over 10% of the sample comes from the top ten.

This clonotype was counted between two and nine times. Its antigen target is currently unknown. Base qualities are not recorded, but no much larger clone differs from it by a single base. The CDR3 covers 15 residues, taking in both the cysteine and the phenylalanine. CDR3 DNA is the only sequence kept; it has 45 bases, read in frame from the first base. V lost 1 base and J lost 0 bases; the stretch between them is 9 bases long. The germline V gene (reference sequence) yields LGHDT for CDR1 and YNNKEL for CDR2. The research as a whole found: Observed TCR beta diversity per million T cells fell roughly linearly with age, and a significant reduction was already apparent by age around 36. Total diversity estimates from one million sequenced T cells were considered lower bounds and underestimates. Because donor CMV infection status was unknown, age-related changes in expanded clonotypes were potentially confounded. The percentage of naive T cells measured by flow cytometry correlated strongly with observed TCR beta diversity. The long-lived group showed more naive CD4+ T cells, fewer expanded clones and increased TCR diversity than the aged group, suggesting age selection. Since profiling was done on bulk unsorted PBMCs, naive and antigen-experienced compartments could not be conclusively compared.

This sequence uses TRBV3-1 and TRBJ2-5; no D gene can be assigned with confidence. This TCR was recovered from a man aged 25 to 40 in good health. The sample was blood. The CDR3 has the sequence CASSQVTWYQETQYF. The nucleotide sequence is TGTGCCAGCAGCCAAGTGACTTGGTACCAAGAGACCCAGTACTTC.